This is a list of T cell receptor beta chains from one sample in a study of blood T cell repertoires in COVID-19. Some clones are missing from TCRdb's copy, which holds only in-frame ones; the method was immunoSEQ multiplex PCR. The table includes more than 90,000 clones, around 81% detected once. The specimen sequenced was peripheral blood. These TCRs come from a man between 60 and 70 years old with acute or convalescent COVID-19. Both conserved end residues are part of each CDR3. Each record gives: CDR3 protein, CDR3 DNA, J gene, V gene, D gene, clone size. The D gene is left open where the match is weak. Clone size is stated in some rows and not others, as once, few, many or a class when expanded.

CDR3 protein: CASRSGTGASGELFF
CDR3 DNA: TGTGCCAGCAGGTCCGGGACAGGGGCGTCCGGGGAGCTGTTTTTT
J gene: TRBJ2-2
V gene: TRBV6-5
D gene: TRBD1
clone size: few

CDR3 protein: CASSPEGLAGRSSYNEQFF
CDR3 DNA: TGCGCCAGCAGTCCAGAGGGACTAGCGGGACGAAGCTCCTACAATGAGCAGTTCTTC
J gene: TRBJ2-1
V gene: TRBV23-1
D gene: TRBD2
clone size: once

CDR3 protein: CASSLLLPGAKNIQYF
CDR3 DNA: TGTGCCAGCAGCTTACTCTTGCCCGGAGCCAAAAACATTCAGTACTTC
J gene: TRBJ2-4
V gene: TRBV7-2
D gene: -
clone size: -

CDR3 protein: CASSLGRVGDEQFF
CDR3 DNA: TGCGCCAGCAGCTTGGGGAGGGTTGGGGATGAGCAGTTCTTC
J gene: TRBJ2-1
V gene: TRBV5-1
D gene: -
clone size: -

CDR3 protein: CASSLAPGANTEAFF
CDR3 DNA: TGCGCCAGCAGCTTGGCGCCAGGGGCAAACACTGAAGCTTTCTTT
J gene: TRBJ1-1
V gene: TRBV5-1
D gene: -
clone size: -

CDR3 protein: CASSPGGTGHNEKLFF
CDR3 DNA: TGCGCCAGCAGCCCGGGTGGGACAGGTCATAATGAAAAACTGTTTTTT
J gene: TRBJ1-4
V gene: TRBV5-1
D gene: TRBD1
clone size: -

CDR3 protein: CASRAPGLASNEQFF
CDR3 DNA: TGTGCCAGCAGAGCACCGGGACTAGCTTCGAATGAGCAGTTCTTC
J gene: TRBJ2-1
V gene: TRBV28
D gene: TRBD2
clone size: -

CDR3 protein: CASSRSGGGAEAFF
CDR3 DNA: TGTGCCAGCAGCCGATCGGGAGGTGGCGCTGAAGCTTTCTTT
J gene: TRBJ1-1
V gene: TRBV3-1/TRBV3-2
D gene: -
clone size: -

CDR3 protein: CASSPVNPATNEKLFF
CDR3 DNA: TGCGCCAGCAGCCCGGTCAATCCCGCAACTAATGAAAAACTGTTTTTT
J gene: TRBJ1-4
V gene: TRBV5-1
D gene: -
clone size: -

CDR3 protein: CASSLTAQGMGGTDTQYF
CDR3 DNA: TGTGCCAGCAGCTTAACGGCACAGGGGATGGGTGGCACAGATACGCAGTATTTT
J gene: TRBJ2-3
V gene: TRBV7-3
D gene: TRBD1
clone size: -

CDR3 protein: CASSLEPAGEQYF
CDR3 DNA: TGTGCCAGCAGCTTGGAGCCTGCGGGCGAGCAGTACTTC
J gene: TRBJ2-7
V gene: TRBV5-8
D gene: -
clone size: -

CDR3 protein: CASSYQGLADTQYF
CDR3 DNA: TGTGCCAGCAGTTACCAAGGACTAGCTGATACGCAGTATTTT
J gene: TRBJ2-3
V gene: TRBV6-5
D gene: TRBD2
clone size: -

CDR3 protein: CASTPVETQYF
CDR3 DNA: TGTGCCAGTACCCCTGTAGAGACCCAGTACTTC
J gene: TRBJ2-5
V gene: TRBV19
D gene: -
clone size: -

CDR3 protein: CASSRPGSGANVLTF
CDR3 DNA: TGTGCCAGCAGCAGACCGGGCTCTGGGGCCAACGTCCTGACTTTC
J gene: TRBJ2-6
V gene: TRBV6-5
D gene: -
clone size: -

CDR3 protein: CASSPSSGDATQYF
CDR3 DNA: TGTGCCAGCAGCCCAAGTAGCGGGGATGCGACCCAGTACTTC
J gene: TRBJ2-5
V gene: TRBV7-2
D gene: TRBD2
clone size: -

CDR3 protein: CASSQAREYGEAFF
CDR3 DNA: TGCGCCAGCAGCCAAGCCAGGGAATATGGTGAAGCTTTCTTT
J gene: TRBJ1-1
V gene: TRBV4-1
D gene: -
clone size: -

CDR3 protein: CASSTPRENTEAFF
CDR3 DNA: TGTGCCAGTAGTACTCCCAGGGAAAACACTGAAGCTTTCTTT
J gene: TRBJ1-1
V gene: TRBV19
D gene: -
clone size: -

CDR3 protein: CASSLGQGMTGYTF
CDR3 DNA: TGCGCCAGCAGCTTGGGACAGGGAATGACTGGCTACACCTTC
J gene: TRBJ1-2
V gene: TRBV5-1
D gene: TRBD1
clone size: few

CDR3 protein: CSVEGSGGAEQYF
CDR3 DNA: TGCAGCGTTGAGGGGAGTGGAGGAGCCGAGCAGTACTTC
J gene: TRBJ2-7
V gene: TRBV29-1
D gene: -
clone size: few

CDR3 protein: CASSSHGAKTTGELFF
CDR3 DNA: TGTGCCAGCAGCTCCCATGGGGCCAAAACCACCGGGGAGCTGTTTTTT
J gene: TRBJ2-2
V gene: TRBV27
D gene: -
clone size: -

CDR3 protein: CASSQEQGAITEAFF
CDR3 DNA: TGCGCCAGCAGCCAAGAGCAGGGGGCGATTACTGAAGCTTTCTTT
J gene: TRBJ1-1
V gene: TRBV4-3
D gene: TRBD1
clone size: many

CDR3 protein: CATSDPQDRGLGEQFF
CDR3 DNA: TGTGCCACCAGTGATCCCCAGGACAGGGGGCTTGGTGAGCAGTTCTTC
J gene: TRBJ2-1
V gene: TRBV24-1
D gene: TRBD1
clone size: -

CDR3 protein: CASSHDRGKSGNTIYF
CDR3 DNA: TGCGCCAGCAGCCACGACAGGGGGAAATCTGGAAACACCATATATTTT
J gene: TRBJ1-3
V gene: TRBV4-1
D gene: TRBD1
clone size: -

CDR3 protein: CASSGQGSTEAFF
CDR3 DNA: TGTGCCAGCAGCGGTCAGGGGAGCACTGAAGCTTTCTTT
J gene: TRBJ1-1
V gene: TRBV2
D gene: -
clone size: -

CDR3 protein: CSVTTFDTEAFF
CDR3 DNA: TGCAGCGTTACGACATTCGACACTGAAGCTTTCTTT
J gene: TRBJ1-1
V gene: TRBV29-1
D gene: -
clone size: -

CDR3 protein: CATSDPGTSGALCEQFF
CDR3 DNA: TGTGCCACCAGTGATCCCGGGACTAGCGGGGCATTGTGTGAGCAGTTCTTC
J gene: TRBJ2-1
V gene: TRBV24-1
D gene: TRBD2
clone size: once

CDR3 protein: CASSYIPSGSYGYTF
CDR3 DNA: TGTGCCAGCAGTTACATACCCAGCGGGAGCTATGGCTACACCTTC
J gene: TRBJ1-2
V gene: TRBV6-5
D gene: -
clone size: many

CDR3 protein: CASSLRQGLQETQYF
CDR3 DNA: TGTGCCAGCAGCTTACGACAGGGTTTGCAAGAGACCCAGTACTTC
J gene: TRBJ2-5
V gene: TRBV7-9
D gene: TRBD1
clone size: -

CDR3 protein: CASSYTGGRHRSGNTIYF
CDR3 DNA: TGTGCCAGCAGTTATACAGGGGGCAGGCATCGCTCTGGAAACACCATATATTTT
J gene: TRBJ1-3
V gene: TRBV6-2/TRBV6-3
D gene: TRBD1
clone size: few

CDR3 protein: CASSLVAAGDTQYF
CDR3 DNA: TGTGCCAGCTCCCTAGTAGCCGCCGGAGATACGCAGTATTTT
J gene: TRBJ2-3
V gene: TRBV18
D gene: -
clone size: -

CDR3 protein: CSGGTSGISWNEQFF
CDR3 DNA: TGCAGCGGAGGGACTAGCGGGATAAGTTGGAATGAGCAGTTCTTC
J gene: TRBJ2-1
V gene: TRBV29-1
D gene: TRBD2
clone size: once

CDR3 protein: CASSGREVMMFF
CDR3 DNA: TGTGCCAGCAGTGGCAGGGAGGTCATGATGTTCTTT
J gene: TRBJ1-1
V gene: TRBV2
D gene: -
clone size: few

CDR3 protein: CAWSHEETQYF
CDR3 DNA: TGTGCCTGGAGCCATGAAGAGACCCAGTACTTC
J gene: TRBJ2-5
V gene: TRBV30
D gene: -
clone size: -

CDR3 protein: CASSKTSGRYNEQFF
CDR3 DNA: TGTGCCAGCAGCAAGACTAGCGGGAGGTACAATGAGCAGTTCTTC
J gene: TRBJ2-1
V gene: TRBV7-2
D gene: TRBD2
clone size: -

CDR3 protein: CASSQGRARGIYGYTF
CDR3 DNA: TGCGCCAGCAGCCAAGGCCGGGCCAGGGGAATCTATGGCTACACCTTC
J gene: TRBJ1-2
V gene: TRBV4-1
D gene: -
clone size: -

CDR3 protein: CASSYDRTYAEAFF
CDR3 DNA: TGTGCCAGCAGCTATGACAGGACGTACGCTGAAGCTTTCTTT
J gene: TRBJ1-1
V gene: TRBV3-1/TRBV3-2
D gene: -
clone size: few

CDR3 protein: CAWSVPGVGYNSPLHF
CDR3 DNA: TGTGCCTGGAGTGTACCGGGAGTCGGGTATAATTCACCCCTCCACTTT
J gene: TRBJ1-6
V gene: TRBV30
D gene: -
clone size: -

CDR3 protein: CASSSRRVNYGYTF
CDR3 DNA: TGTGCCAGCAGCTCTCGACGGGTTAACTATGGCTACACCTTC
J gene: TRBJ1-2
V gene: TRBV11-2
D gene: -
clone size: once

CDR3 protein: CASRRGSYNEQFF
CDR3 DNA: TGTGCCAGTAGGAGAGGTAGTTACAATGAGCAGTTCTTC
J gene: TRBJ2-1
V gene: TRBV19
D gene: -
clone size: -

CDR3 protein: CASSATGGLHYEQYF
CDR3 DNA: TGTGCCAGCAGCGCGACAGGGGGCCTACACTACGAGCAGTACTTC
J gene: TRBJ2-7
V gene: TRBV7-6
D gene: TRBD1
clone size: -

CDR3 protein: CASSIVVAPTQYF
CDR3 DNA: TGTGCCAGTAGTATAGTAGTAGCCCCTACGCAGTATTTT
J gene: TRBJ2-3
V gene: TRBV19
D gene: -
clone size: -

CDR3 protein: CASSSPSGSSLRSTQYF
CDR3 DNA: TGTGCCAGCAGTTCCCCTAGCGGGAGTTCTCTTCGGTCGACCCAGTACTTC
J gene: TRBJ2-5
V gene: TRBV6-2/TRBV6-3
D gene: TRBD2
clone size: -

CDR3 protein: CASSLMGQGMDTQYF
CDR3 DNA: TGTGCCAGCAGCTTAATGGGCCAGGGCATGGATACGCAGTATTTT
J gene: TRBJ2-3
V gene: TRBV7-2
D gene: -
clone size: -

CDR3 protein: CASSQATGEKLFF
CDR3 DNA: TGTGCCAGCAGCCAAGCGACAGGAGAAAAACTGTTTTTT
J gene: TRBJ1-4
V gene: TRBV4-2
D gene: -
clone size: few

CDR3 protein: CASSQDIATVANYGYTF
CDR3 DNA: TGCGCCAGCAGCCAAGATATTGCGACAGTAGCTAACTATGGCTACACCTTC
J gene: TRBJ1-2
V gene: TRBV4-3
D gene: -
clone size: -